This is a list of T cell receptor beta chains from one sample in a study of preoperative IRX-2 immunotherapy in early breast cancer. The method was immunoSEQ multiplex PCR; TCRdb's version includes in-frame clones alone and lacks a portion of them. The sample comprises under 25,000 clones, 85% to 95% of which are singletons, and about 17% rests with the top ten. Specimen: tumor tissue, collected after IRX-2 immunotherapy. All receptors derive from a human donor with breast cancer. The CDR3 runs from the conserved cysteine through the conserved F or W. D genes are given only for firm matches. Size values are once, few and many counts, or a class for expanded clones, and some rows have none.

TGTGCCAGCAGTTATAGGACCACCAAGGACAGCTGCACAGATACGCAGTATTTT CASSYRTTKDSCTDTQYF TRBV6-9 18 - - TRBJ2-3
TGTGGGCTTGGGGTTCTATCCAACACTGAAGCTTTCTTT CGLGVLSNTEAFF TRBV21-1 13 - - TRBJ1-1
TGTGCCACCAGCAGGGGGGGACAGCGACCCTATGGCTACACCTTC CATSRGGQRPYGYTF TRBV15 15 TRBD1 - TRBJ1-2
TGTGCCAGCAGCCTTAACGGCGGTCTAGCGGGAGCTTTTGAGCAGTTCTTC CASSLNGGLAGAFEQFF TRBV4-2 17 TRBD2 - TRBJ2-1
TGCGCCAGCAGCTTGGAAAGTGAGCAGTTCTTC CASSLESEQFF TRBV5-1 11 - - TRBJ2-1
TGTGCCAGCAGCTTACGGTGGTACACTGAAGCTTTCTTT CASSLRWYTEAFF TRBV7-2 13 - - TRBJ1-1
TGTGCCAGCACCGACAGGGAGTCTAATGAAAAACTGTTTTTT CASTDRESNEKLFF TRBV6-5 14 TRBD1 - TRBJ1-4
TGTGCTAGCAGCTACAGGGATCACACCGGGGAGCTGTTTTTT CASSYRDHTGELFF TRBV7-7 14 - - TRBJ2-2
TGCGCCAGCAGCCAAGGGACAGGTTACGAGCAGTACTTC CASSQGTGYEQYF TRBV4-3 13 TRBD1 - TRBJ2-7
TGCGCCAGCAGCTTGCGGGGGACCGCGTCCGGTGCCTACAATGAGCAGTTCTTC CASSLRGTASGAYNEQFF TRBV5-1 18 - - TRBJ2-1
TGTGCCAGCAGCTTAGGGTTCAACAGGGCGCCCATCTACGAGCAGTACTTC CASSLGFNRAPIYEQYF TRBV7-8 17 - once TRBJ2-7
TGTGCCAGCAGCGTTACGGGCCAAACAAGGACCGAAGCTTTCTTT CASSVTGQTRTEAFF TRBV9 15 - - TRBJ1-1
TGTGCCAGCTCACCGGATAGCGGGAGGGCCGGTGAGCAGTTCTTC CASSPDSGRAGEQFF TRBV18 15 TRBD2 once TRBJ2-1
TGTGCCAGTAGTGCGGGTCGACAGTTTAATTCACCCCTCCACTTT CASSAGRQFNSPLHF TRBV19 15 - - TRBJ1-6
TGTGCCACCAGCAGAGGAGGCCGACAGAGTATGAACACTGAAGCTTTCTTT CATSRGGRQSMNTEAFF TRBV15 17 - once TRBJ1-1
TGTGCCAGCAGTTACTTGGGGTCTTCCTACAATGAGCAGTTCTTC CASSYLGSSYNEQFF TRBV6-5 15 - - TRBJ2-1
TGTGCCAGCACCTCCGACAGGGGCTATGGCTACACCTTC CASTSDRGYGYTF TRBV28 13 TRBD1 - TRBJ1-2
TGTGCCAGCTCACCACGACAGGAATCTCTCGTCCGTTTT CASSPRQESLVRF TRBV18 13 - - TRBJ1-4
TGTGCCAGCAGCCCTACGACCTGGAAGCAGTTCTTC CASSPTTWKQFF TRBV7-2 12 - - TRBJ2-1
TGTGCCAGCAGCCAACGGACTAGCGGCCGTTACGAGCAGTACTTC CASSQRTSGRYEQYF TRBV6-5 15 TRBD2 - TRBJ2-7
TGTGCCAGCAGCTCAGGGACTAGCGGGATTGTAGATACGCAGTATTTT CASSSGTSGIVDTQYF TRBV7-6 16 TRBD2 - TRBJ2-3
TGCAGTGCCACTGACAGGGAAGCTTTCTTT CSATDREAFF TRBV20-1 10 - once TRBJ1-1
TGCGCCAGCAGCCTAACCCCCAGGGGTGAAAAGCAGTTCTTC CASSLTPRGEKQFF TRBV4-1 14 - - TRBJ2-1